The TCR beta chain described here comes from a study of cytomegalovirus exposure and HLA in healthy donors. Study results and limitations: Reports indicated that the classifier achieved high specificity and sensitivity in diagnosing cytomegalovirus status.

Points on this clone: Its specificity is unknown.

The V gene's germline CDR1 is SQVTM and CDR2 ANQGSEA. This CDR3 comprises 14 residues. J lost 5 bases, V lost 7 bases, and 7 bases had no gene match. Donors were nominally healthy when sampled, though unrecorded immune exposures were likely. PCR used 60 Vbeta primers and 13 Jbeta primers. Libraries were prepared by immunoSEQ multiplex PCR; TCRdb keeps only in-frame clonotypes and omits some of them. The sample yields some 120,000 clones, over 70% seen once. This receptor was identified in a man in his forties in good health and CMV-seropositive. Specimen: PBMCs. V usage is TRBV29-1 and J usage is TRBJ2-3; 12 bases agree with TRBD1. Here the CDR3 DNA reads TGCAGCGGGAGGGACAGGGGGCGTGGAGATACGCAGTATTTT. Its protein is CSGRDRGRGDTQYF.